This T cell receptor (beta chain) is drawn from a study of T cell responses to AZD1222 COVID-19 vaccine. The assay was immunoSEQ multiplex PCR, and TCRdb's table has in-frame clones only and misses some. The repertoire holds approximately 150,000 clones, with approximately 94% as singletons. As for this clone: Antigen: not known.

Trimming took off 0 bases at V and 1 base at J, with 15 bases between the two ends. The CDR3 consists of 17 residues. Germline V gives CDR1 MGHRA, CDR2 YSYEKL. Study-wide results and limits: Among spike-specific TCRs, nearly half reportedly target unmutated variant regions. Regions 160-218 and 743-854 dominated among vaccine-associated CD4 TCRs spanning spike.

The clonotype originates from an adult in good health. This chain uses TRBV4-1 with TRBJ1-2; possible D gene TRBD1, 6 bases. The sample in question was peripheral blood, obtained on day 0 of AZD1222 vaccination. CDR3 DNA sequence: TGCGCCAGCAGCCAAGAGGGGGCAGGGGAGGGTAACTATGGCTACACCTTC. Translation: CASSQEGAGEGNYGYTF.